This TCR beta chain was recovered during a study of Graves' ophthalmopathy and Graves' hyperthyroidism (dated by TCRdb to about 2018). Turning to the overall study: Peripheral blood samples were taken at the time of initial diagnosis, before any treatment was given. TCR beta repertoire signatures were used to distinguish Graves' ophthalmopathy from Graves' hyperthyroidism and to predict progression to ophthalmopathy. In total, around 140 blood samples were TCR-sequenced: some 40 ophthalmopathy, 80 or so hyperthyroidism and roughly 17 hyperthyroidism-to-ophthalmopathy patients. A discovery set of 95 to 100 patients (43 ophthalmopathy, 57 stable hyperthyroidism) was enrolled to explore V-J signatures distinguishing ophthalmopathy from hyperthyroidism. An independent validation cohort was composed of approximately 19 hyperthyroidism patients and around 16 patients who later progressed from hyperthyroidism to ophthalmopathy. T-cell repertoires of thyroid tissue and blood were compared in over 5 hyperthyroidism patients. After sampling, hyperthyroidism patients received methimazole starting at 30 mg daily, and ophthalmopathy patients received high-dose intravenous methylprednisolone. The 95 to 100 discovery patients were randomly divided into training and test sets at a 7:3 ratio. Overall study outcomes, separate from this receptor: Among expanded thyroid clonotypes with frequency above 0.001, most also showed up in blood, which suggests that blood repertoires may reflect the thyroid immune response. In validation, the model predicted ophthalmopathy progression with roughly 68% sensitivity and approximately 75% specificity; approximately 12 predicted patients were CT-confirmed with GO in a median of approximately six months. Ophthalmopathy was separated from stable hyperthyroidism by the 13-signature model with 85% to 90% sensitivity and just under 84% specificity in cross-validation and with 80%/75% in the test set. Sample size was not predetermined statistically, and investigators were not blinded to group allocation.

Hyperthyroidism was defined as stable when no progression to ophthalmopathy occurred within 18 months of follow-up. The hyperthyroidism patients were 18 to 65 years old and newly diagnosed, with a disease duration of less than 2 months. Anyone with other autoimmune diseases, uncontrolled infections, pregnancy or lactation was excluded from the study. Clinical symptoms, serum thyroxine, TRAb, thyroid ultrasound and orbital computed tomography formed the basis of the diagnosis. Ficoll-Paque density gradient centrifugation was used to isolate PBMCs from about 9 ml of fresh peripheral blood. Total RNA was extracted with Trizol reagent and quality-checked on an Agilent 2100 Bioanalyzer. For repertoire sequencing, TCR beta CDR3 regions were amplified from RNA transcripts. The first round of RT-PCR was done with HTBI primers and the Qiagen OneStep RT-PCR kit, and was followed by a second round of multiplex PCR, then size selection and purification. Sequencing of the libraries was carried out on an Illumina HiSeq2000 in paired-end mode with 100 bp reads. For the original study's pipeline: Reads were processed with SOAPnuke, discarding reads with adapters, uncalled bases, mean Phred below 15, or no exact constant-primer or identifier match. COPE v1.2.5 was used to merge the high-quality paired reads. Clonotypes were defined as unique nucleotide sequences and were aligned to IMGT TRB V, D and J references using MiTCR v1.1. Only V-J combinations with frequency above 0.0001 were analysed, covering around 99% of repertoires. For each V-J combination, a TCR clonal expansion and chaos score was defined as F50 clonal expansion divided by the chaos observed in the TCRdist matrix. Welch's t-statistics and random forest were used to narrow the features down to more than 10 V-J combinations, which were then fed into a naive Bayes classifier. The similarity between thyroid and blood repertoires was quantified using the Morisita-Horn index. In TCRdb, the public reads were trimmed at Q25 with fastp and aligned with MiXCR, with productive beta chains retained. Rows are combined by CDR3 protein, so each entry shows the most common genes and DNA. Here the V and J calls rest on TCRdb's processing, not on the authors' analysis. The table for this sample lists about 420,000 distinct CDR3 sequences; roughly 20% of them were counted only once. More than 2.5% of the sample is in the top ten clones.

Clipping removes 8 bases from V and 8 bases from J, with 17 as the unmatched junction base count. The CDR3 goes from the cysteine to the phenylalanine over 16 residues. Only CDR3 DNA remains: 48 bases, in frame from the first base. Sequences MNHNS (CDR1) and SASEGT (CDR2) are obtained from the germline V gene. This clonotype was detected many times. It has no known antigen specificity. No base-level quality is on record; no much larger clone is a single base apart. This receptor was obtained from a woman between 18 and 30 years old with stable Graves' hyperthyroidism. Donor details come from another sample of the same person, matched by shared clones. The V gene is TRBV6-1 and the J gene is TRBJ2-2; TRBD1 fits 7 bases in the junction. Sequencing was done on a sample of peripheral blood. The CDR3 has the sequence CASSPPHTGVIGELFF. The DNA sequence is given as TGTGCCAGCTCCCCGCCTCACACAGGGGTGATAGGGGAGCTGTTTTTT.